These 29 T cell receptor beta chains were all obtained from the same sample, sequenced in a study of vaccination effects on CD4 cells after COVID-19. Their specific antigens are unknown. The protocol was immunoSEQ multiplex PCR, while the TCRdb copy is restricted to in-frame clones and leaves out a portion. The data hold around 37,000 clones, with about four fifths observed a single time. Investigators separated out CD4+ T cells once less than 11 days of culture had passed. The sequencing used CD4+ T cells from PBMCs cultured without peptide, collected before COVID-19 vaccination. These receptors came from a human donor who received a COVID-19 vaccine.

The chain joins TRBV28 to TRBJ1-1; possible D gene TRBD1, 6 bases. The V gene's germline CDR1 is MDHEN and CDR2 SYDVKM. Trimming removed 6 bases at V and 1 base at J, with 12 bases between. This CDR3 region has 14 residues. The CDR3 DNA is TGTGCCAGCAGACAACAGGGTGGGAACACTGAAGCTTTCTTT. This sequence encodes CASRQQGGNTEAFF.

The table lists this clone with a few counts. The CDR3 DNA sequence: TGTGCCAGCAGCCCCCCAGGAGTGGGGATGGAGACCCAGTACTTC. This translates into CASSPPGVGMETQYF. J is TRBJ2-5 and V is TRBV7-9; D remains ambiguous. V was shortened by 5 bases and J by 5 bases, with 18 bases between the two germline ends. Germline CDR1 and CDR2: SEHNR and FQNEAQ (reference sequence). The CDR3 is 15 amino acids.

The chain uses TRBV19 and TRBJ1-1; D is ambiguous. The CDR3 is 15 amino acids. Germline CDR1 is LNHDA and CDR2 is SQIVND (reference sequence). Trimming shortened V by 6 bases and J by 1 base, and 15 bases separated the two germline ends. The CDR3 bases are TGTGCCAGTAGGTCTCCCGGGCTATCGAACACTGAAGCTTTCTTT. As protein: CASRSPGLSNTEAFF.

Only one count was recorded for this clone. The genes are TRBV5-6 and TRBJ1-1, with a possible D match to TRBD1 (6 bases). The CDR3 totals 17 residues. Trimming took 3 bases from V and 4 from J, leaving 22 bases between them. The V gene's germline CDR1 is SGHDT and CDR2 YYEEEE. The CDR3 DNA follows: TGTGCCAGCAGCTGGGGACACTTCGGGGGAAGCGGCACTGAAGCTTTCTTT. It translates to CASSWGHFGGSGTEAFF. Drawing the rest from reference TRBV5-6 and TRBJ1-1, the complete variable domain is DAGVTQSPTHLIKTRGQQVTLRCSPKSGHDTVSWYQQALGQGPQFIFQYYEEEERQRGNFPDRFSGHQFPNYSSELNVNALLLGDSALYLCASSWGHFGGSGTEAFFGQGTRLTVV.

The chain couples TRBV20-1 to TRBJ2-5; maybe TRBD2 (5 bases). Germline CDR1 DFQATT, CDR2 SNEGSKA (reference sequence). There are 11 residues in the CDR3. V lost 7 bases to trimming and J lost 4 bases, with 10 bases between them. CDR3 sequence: CSGHRGETQYF. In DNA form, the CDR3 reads TGCAGTGGGCACCGGGGAGAGACCCAGTACTTC.

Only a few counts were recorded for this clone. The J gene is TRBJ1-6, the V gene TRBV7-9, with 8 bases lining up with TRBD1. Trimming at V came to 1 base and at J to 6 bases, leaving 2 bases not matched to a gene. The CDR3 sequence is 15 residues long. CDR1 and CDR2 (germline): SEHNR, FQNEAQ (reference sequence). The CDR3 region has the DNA TGTGCCAGCAGCTTAGTGGGACAGGTTAATTCACCCCTCCACTTT. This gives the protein CASSLVGQVNSPLHF.

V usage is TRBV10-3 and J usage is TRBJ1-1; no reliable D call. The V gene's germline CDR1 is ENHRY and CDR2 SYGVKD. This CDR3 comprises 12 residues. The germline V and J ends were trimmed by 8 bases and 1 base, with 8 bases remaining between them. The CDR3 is CAIGPKNTEAFF. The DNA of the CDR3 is TGTGCCATCGGCCCCAAGAACACTGAAGCTTTCTTT.

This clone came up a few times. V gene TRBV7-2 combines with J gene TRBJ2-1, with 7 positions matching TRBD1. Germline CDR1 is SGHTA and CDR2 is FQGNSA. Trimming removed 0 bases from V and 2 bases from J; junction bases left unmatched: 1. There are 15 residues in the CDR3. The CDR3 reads CASSLAQGAYNEQFF. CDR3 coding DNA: TGTGCCAGCAGCTTAGCGCAGGGGGCCTACAATGAGCAGTTCTTC.

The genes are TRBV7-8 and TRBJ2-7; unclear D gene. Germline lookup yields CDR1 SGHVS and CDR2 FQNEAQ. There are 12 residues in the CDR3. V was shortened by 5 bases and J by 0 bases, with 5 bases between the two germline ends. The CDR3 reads CASSPNSYEQYF. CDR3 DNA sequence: TGTGCCAGCAGCCCGAACTCCTACGAGCAGTACTTC.

The CDR3 protein is CASSQQGWIGTEAFF. For the CDR3, the DNA is TGTGCCAGCAGCCAACAGGGTTGGATTGGCACTGAAGCTTTCTTT. The rearrangement uses TRBV5-4 and TRBJ1-1, with D possibly being TRBD1 (6 bases). Germline lookup yields CDR1 SGHNT and CDR2 YYREEE (reference sequence). V lost 4 bases and J 4 bases, leaving 17 bases between the germline ends. There are 15 residues in the CDR3.

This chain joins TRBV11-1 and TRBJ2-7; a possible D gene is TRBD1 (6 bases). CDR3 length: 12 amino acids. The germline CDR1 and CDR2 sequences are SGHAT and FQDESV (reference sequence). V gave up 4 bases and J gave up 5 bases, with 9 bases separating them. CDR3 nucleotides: TGTGCCAGCAGCTACCCAGGGGACGAGCAGTACTTC. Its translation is CASSYPGDEQYF.

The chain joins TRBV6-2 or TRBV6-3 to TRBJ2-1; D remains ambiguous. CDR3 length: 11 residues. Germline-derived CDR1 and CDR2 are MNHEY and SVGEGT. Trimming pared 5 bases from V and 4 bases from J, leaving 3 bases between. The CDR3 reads CASSQYNEQFF. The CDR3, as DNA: TGTGCCAGCAGTCAATACAATGAGCAGTTCTTC.

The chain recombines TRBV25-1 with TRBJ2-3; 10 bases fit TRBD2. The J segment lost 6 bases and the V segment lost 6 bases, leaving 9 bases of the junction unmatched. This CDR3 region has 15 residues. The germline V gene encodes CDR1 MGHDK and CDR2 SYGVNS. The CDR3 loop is CASSASGGIADTQYF. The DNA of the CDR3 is TGTGCCAGCAGCGCTAGCGGGGGAATCGCGGATACGCAGTATTTT.

The CDR3 region is CASSISSTLTEAFF. CDR3 sequence (DNA): TGTGCCAGTAGTATATCCAGCACCCTCACTGAAGCTTTCTTT. The rearrangement uses TRBV19 and TRBJ1-1; D gene uncertain. Germline-derived CDR1 and CDR2 are LNHDA and SQIVND (reference sequence). This CDR3 contains 14 residues. V was clipped by 2 bases and J by 4 bases, with 11 bases between them. Supplemented by reference TRBV19 and TRBJ1-1, the full variable domain reads DGGITQSPKYLFRKEGQNVTLSCEQNLNHDAMYWYRQDPGQGLRLIYYSQIVNDFQKGDIAEGYSVSREKKESFPLTVTSAQKNPTAFYLCASSISSTLTEAFFGQGTRLTVV.

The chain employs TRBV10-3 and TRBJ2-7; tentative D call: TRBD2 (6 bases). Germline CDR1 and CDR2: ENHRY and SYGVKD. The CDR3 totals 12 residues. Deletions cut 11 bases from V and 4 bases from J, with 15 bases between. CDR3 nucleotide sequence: TGTGCCGTCCGTGCGGGGTCTTACGAGCAGTACTTC. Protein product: CAVRAGSYEQYF.

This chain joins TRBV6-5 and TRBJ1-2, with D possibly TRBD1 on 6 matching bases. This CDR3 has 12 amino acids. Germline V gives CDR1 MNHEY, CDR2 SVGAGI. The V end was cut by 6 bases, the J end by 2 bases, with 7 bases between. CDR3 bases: TGTGCCAGCAGCGGGACAAACTATGGCTACACCTTC. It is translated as CASSGTNYGYTF.

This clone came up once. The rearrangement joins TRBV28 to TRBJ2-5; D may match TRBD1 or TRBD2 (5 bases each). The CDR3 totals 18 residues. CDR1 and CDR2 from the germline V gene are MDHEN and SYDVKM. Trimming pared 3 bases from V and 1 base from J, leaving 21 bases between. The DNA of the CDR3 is TGTGCCAGCAGTTTTTCGGCGGGCCTTGGGACCCTCCAAGAGACCCAGTACTTC. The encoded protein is CASSFSAGLGTLQETQYF. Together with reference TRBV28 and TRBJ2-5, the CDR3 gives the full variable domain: DVKVTQSSRYLVKRTGEKVFLECVQDMDHENMFWYRQDPGLGLRLIYFSYDVKMKEKGDIPEGYSVSREKKERFSLILESASTNQTSMYLCASSFSAGLGTLQETQYFGPGTRLLVL.

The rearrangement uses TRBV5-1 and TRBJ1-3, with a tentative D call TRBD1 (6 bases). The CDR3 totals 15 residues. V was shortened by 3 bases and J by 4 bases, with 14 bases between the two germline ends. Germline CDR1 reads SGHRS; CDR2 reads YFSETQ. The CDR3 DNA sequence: TGCGCCAGCAGCTCAGGGGTTAGGTCCGGAAACACCATATATTTT. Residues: CASSSGVRSGNTIYF.

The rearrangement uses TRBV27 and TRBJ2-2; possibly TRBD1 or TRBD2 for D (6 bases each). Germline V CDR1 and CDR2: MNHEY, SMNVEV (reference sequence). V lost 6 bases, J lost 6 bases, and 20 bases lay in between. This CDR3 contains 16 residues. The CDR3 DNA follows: TGTGCCAGCAGAACGGGACTTCGGGGGCGAGCCGGGGAGCTGTTTTTT. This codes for CASRTGLRGRAGELFF.

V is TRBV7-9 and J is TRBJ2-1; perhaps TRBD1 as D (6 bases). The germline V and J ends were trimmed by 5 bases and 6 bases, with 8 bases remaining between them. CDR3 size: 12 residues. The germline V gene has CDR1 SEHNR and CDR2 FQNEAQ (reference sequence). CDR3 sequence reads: CASSLQGNEQFF. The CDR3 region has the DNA TGTGCCAGCAGCCTACAGGGCAATGAGCAGTTCTTC.

The CDR3 bases are TGTGCCAGCAGCTTTCAAACAGGGGGCGATGGCTATGGCTACACCTTC. Translating it yields CASSFQTGGDGYGYTF. The rearrangement links TRBV5-5 to TRBJ1-2, with 9 bases lining up with TRBD1. CDR1 and CDR2 (germline): SGHKS, YYEKEE (reference sequence). The CDR3 sequence is 16 residues long. Trimming at V came to 2 bases and at J to 4 bases, leaving 9 bases not matched to a gene. Using reference TRBV5-5 and TRBJ1-2 for the parts outside the CDR3, the full variable domain is DAGVTQSPTHLIKTRGQQVTLRCSPISGHKSVSWYQQVLGQGPQFIFQYYEKEERGRGNFPDRFSARQFPNYSSELNVNALLLGDSALYLCASSFQTGGDGYGYTFGSGTRLTVV.

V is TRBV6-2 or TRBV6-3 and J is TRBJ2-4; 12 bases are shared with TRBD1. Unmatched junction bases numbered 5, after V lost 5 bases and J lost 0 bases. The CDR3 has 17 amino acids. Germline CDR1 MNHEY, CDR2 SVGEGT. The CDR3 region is CASSRRDRGLAKNIQYF. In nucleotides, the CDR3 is TGTGCCAGCAGTCGCCGGGACAGGGGGCTAGCCAAAAACATTCAGTACTTC.

In DNA form, the CDR3 reads TGTGCCATCAGTGAGTCAGTAGCCAAAAACATTCAGTACTTC. Encoded protein: CAISESVAKNIQYF. The chain recombines TRBV10-3 with TRBJ2-4; D is undetermined. Germline values: CDR1 ENHRY, CDR2 SYGVKD. The CDR3 is 14 residues long. V lost 0 bases, J lost 0 bases, and 3 bases lay in between.

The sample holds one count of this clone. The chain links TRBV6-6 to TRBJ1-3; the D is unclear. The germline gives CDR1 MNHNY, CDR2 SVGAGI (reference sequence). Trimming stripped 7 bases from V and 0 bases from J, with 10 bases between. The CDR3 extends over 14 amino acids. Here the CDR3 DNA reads TGTGCCAGCACCGCGTCTTCCTCTGGAAACACCATATATTTT. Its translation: CASTASSSGNTIYF.

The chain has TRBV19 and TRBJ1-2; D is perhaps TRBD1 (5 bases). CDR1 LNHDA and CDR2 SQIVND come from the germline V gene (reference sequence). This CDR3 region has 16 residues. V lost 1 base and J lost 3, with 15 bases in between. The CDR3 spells CASSIAPGKSDYGYTF. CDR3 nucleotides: TGTGCCAGTAGTATAGCCCCAGGGAAGTCCGACTATGGCTACACCTTC.

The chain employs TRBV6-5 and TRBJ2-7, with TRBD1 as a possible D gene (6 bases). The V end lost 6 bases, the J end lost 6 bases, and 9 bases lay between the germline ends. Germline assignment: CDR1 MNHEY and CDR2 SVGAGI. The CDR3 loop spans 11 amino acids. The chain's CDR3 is CASSAGVEQYF. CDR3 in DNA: TGTGCCAGCAGCGCAGGGGTCGAGCAGTACTTC.

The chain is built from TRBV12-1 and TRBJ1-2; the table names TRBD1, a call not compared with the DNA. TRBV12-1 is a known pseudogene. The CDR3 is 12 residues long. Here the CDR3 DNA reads TGTGCCAGCAGGGCCTTTAACTATGGCTACACCTTC. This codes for CASRAFNYGYTF.

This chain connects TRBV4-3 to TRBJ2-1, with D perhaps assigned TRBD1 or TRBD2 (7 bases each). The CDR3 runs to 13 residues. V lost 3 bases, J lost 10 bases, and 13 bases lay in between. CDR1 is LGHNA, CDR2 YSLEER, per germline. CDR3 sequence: CASSHARGGEQFF. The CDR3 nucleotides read TGCGCCAGCAGCCACGCCAGGGGGGGGGAGCAGTTCTTC.

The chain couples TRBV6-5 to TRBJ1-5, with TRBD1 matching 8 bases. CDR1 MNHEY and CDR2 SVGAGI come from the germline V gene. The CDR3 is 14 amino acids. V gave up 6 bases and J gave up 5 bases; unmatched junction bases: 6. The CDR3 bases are TGTGCCAGCAGCCCCGGACAGGGCTATCAGCCCCAGCATTTT. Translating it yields CASSPGQGYQPQHF.